A single sample is the source of the 7 T cell receptor beta chains below, sequenced in a study of T cells expressing NK-cell markers. One entry per CDR3 protein, without DNA, is what TCRdb gives after re-calling the 5' RACE reads. The sample data list hundreds of thousands of distinct CDR3 sequences. Material: blood T cells: a sorted CD56 or NKG2C T cell subset, CD4+ or CD8+ T cells, or bulk PBMC T cells (not recorded which). The origin of the receptors is a woman aged 18-70 years in good health.

The chain joins TRBV6-5 to TRBJ2-6; without DNA, the TCRdb call of TRBD2 cannot be checked. Germline V gene lookup returns CDR1 MNHEY and CDR2 SVGAGI. The CDR3 extends over 15 amino acids. The CDR3 protein is CASSSAWSGANVLTF.

The rearrangement links TRBV27 to TRBJ2-2; without DNA, the TCRdb call of TRBD2 cannot be checked. The CDR3 is made up of 15 amino acids. CDR1 and CDR2 (germline): MNHEY, SMNVEV (reference sequence). The CDR3 sequence is CASSFDSGFTGELFF.

V usage is TRBV20-1 and J usage is TRBJ1-6; TCRdb picks TRBD1, but there is no DNA to check that call. CDR1 is DFQATT, CDR2 SNEGSKA, per germline (reference sequence). The CDR3 is 15 residues long. The chain's CDR3 is CSASIGGTNNSPLHF.

V usage is TRBV20-1 and J usage is TRBJ2-2; without DNA, the TCRdb call of TRBD1 cannot be checked. Germline CDR1 DFQATT, CDR2 SNEGSKA (reference sequence). The CDR3 is 14 amino acids. CDR3 region: CSASQGANTGELFF.

V is TRBV12-3 or TRBV12-4 and J is TRBJ1-5. This CDR3 has 15 amino acids. The CDR3 region is CASSFGQGGGQPQHF.

This chain connects TRBV6-5 to TRBJ2-6; with no DNA, the TCRdb D assignment of TRBD1 cannot be verified. The CDR3 length is 17 residues. Germline V gene sequence: CDR1 MNHEY, CDR2 SVGAGI. CDR3 sequence reads: CASSWTGVISGANVLTF.

The chain carries TRBV10-3 and TRBJ2-5; TCRdb calls TRBD2, which cannot be checked without DNA. This CDR3 is 12 amino acids long. In germline, CDR1 is ENHRY, CDR2 SYGVKD. CDR3 protein: CAIRGEEETQYF.